This T cell receptor (beta chain) was captured in a study of shared clonotypes between healthy human individuals. Clones were read by immunoSEQ multiplex PCR, and TCRdb kept only the in-frame ones, dropping some. The table shows around 750,000 clones, with around 72% occurring only once. CD4+ cell separation produced CD45RA+ naive and CD45RA-negative memory subsets. Germline CDR1 SGHRS, CDR2 YFSETQ. V shed 4 bases, J shed 3 bases, and the junction held 7 bases outside the gene matches. CDR3 length: 15 amino acids. The V gene is TRBV5-1, the J gene TRBJ2-7; 10 bases are shared with TRBD1. The source material was memory CD4+ T cells sorted from blood. Subset specified: CD45RA-negative fraction. The sequence was obtained from a woman aged 25 to 45 in good health. The CDR3 bases are TGCGCCAGCAGCCACCTGGGACAGGGGAACTACGAGCAGTACTTC. Translation gives CASSHLGQGNYEQYF. The full variable domain, its missing parts supplied by reference TRBV5-1 and TRBJ2-7, is KAGVTQTPRYLIKTRGQQVTLSCSPISGHRSVSWYQQTPGQGLQFLFEYFSETQRNKGNFPGRFSGRQFSNSRSEMNVSTLELGDSALYLCASSHLGQGNYEQYFGPGTRLTVT.